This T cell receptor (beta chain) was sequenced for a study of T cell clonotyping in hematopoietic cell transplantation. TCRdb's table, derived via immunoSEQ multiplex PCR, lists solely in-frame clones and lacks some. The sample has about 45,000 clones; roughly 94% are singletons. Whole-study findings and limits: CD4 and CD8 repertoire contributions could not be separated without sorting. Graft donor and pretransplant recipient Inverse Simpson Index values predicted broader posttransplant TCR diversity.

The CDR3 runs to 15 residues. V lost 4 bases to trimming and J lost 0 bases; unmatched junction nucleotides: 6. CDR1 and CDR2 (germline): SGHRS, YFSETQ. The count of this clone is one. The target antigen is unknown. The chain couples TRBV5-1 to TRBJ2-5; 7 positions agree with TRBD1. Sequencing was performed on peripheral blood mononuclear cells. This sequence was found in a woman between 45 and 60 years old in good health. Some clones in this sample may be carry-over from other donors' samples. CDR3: CASSPAGTDQETQYF. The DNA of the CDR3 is TGCGCCAGCAGCCCCGCTGGGACAGACCAAGAGACCCAGTACTTC.